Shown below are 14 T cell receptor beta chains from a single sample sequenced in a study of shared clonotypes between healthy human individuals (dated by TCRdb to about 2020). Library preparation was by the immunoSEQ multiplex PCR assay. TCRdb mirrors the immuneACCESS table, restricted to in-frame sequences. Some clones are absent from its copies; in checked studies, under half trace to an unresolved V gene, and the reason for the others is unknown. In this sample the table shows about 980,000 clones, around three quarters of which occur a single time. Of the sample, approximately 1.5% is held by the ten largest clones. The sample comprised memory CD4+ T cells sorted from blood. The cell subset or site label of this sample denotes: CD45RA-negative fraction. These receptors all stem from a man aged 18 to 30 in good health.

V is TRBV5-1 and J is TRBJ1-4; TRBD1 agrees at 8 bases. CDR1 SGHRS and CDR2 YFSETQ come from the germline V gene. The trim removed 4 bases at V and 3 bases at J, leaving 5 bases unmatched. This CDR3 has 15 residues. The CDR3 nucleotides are TGCGCCAGCAGCCTCAGGGGGCCGGCTAATGAAAAACTGTTTTTT. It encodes CASSLRGPANEKLFF. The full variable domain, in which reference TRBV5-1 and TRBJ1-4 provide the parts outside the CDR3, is KAGVTQTPRYLIKTRGQQVTLSCSPISGHRSVSWYQQTPGQGLQFLFEYFSETQRNKGNFPGRFSGRQFSNSRSEMNVSTLELGDSALYLCASSLRGPANEKLFFGSGTQLSVL.

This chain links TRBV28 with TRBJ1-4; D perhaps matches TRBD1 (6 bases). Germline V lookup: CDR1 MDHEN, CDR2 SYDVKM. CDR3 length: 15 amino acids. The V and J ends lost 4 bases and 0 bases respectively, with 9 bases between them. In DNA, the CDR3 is TGTGCCAGCAGTTCACGGACAGCAACTAATGAAAAACTGTTTTTT. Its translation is CASSSRTATNEKLFF.

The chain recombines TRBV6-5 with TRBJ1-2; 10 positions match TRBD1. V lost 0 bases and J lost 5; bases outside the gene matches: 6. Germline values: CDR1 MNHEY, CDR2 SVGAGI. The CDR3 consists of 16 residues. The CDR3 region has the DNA TGTGCCAGCAGTTACTCGAGTATGGGACAGGGGTATGGCTACACCTTC. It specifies CASSYSSMGQGYGYTF.

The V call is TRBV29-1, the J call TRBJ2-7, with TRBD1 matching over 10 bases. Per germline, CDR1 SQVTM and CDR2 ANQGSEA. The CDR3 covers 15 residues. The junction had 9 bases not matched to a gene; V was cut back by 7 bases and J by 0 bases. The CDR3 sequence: CSAKSGTGASYEQYF. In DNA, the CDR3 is TGCAGCGCCAAAAGCGGGACAGGGGCCTCCTACGAGCAGTACTTC.

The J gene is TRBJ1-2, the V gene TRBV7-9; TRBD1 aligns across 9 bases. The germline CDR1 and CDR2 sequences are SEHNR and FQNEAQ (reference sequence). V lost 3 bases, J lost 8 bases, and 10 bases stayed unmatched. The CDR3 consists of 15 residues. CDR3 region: CASSLERDRATGYTF. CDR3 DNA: TGTGCCAGCAGCTTGGAGCGGGACAGGGCGACCGGCTACACCTTC.

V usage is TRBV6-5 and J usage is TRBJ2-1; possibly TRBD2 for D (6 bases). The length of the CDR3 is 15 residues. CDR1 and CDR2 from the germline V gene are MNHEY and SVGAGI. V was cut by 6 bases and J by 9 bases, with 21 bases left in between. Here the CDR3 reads CASRRPGTPGGEQFF. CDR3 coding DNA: TGTGCCAGCAGGCGTCCCGGGACTCCCGGCGGTGAGCAGTTCTTC.

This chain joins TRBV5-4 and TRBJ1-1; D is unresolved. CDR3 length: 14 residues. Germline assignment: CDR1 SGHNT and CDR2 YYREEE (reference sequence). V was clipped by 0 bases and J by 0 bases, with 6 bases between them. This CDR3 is CASSLGYMNTEAFF. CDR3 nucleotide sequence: TGTGCCAGCAGCTTGGGTTACATGAACACTGAAGCTTTCTTT.

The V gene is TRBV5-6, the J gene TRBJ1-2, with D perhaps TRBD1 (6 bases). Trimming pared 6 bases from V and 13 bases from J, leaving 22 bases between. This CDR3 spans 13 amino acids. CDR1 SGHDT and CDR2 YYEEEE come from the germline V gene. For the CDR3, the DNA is TGTGCCAGCATGATACAGGGTGGTTACGGTGGCACCTTC. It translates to CASMIQGGYGGTF.

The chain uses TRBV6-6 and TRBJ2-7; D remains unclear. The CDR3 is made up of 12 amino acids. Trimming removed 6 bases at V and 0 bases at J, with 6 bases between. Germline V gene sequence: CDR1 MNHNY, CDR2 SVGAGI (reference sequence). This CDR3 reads CASRPSSYEQYF. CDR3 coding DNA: TGTGCCAGCAGGCCCAGCTCCTACGAGCAGTACTTC.

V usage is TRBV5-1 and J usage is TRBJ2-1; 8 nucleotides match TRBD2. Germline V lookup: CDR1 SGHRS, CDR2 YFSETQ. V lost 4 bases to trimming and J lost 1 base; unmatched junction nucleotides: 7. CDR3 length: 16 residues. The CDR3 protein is CASSPGAGGSYNEQFF. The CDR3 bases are TGCGCCAGCAGCCCCGGGGCGGGAGGATCCTACAATGAGCAGTTCTTC.

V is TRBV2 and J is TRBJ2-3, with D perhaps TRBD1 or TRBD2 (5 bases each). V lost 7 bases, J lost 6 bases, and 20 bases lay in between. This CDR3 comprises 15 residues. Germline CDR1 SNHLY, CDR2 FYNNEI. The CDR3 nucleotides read TGTGCCAGCACCCGGGATGAGGGGCTCCGGGATACGCAGTATTTT. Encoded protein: CASTRDEGLRDTQYF.

CDR3 residues: CASSKGQGDTQYF. CDR3 coding DNA: TGTGCCAGCTCAAAAGGACAGGGAGATACGCAGTATTTT. The rearrangement links TRBV18 to TRBJ2-3; 8 positions match TRBD1. CDR1 is KGHSH and CDR2 is LQKENI in the germline V gene. This CDR3 has 13 residues. V shed 5 bases, J shed 5 bases, and the junction held 3 bases outside the gene matches.

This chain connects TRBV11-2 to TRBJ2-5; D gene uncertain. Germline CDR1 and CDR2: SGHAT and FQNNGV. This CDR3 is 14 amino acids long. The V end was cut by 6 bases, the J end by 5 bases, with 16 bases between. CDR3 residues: CASRAGQNVETQYF. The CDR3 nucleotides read TGTGCCAGCAGAGCCGGGCAAAACGTGGAGACCCAGTACTTC.

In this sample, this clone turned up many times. CDR3 DNA: TGTGCCAGCAGCCCGTCCTCTAGCACAGATACGCAGTATTTT. Translating gives CASSPSSSTDTQYF. This chain connects TRBV25-1 to TRBJ2-3; no reliable D call. The CDR3 loop spans 14 amino acids. Germline V gene lookup returns CDR1 MGHDK and CDR2 SYGVNS. Trimming pared 6 bases from V and 0 bases from J, leaving 10 bases between.